This is a list of T cell receptor beta chains from one sample in a study of beta chain features in type 1 diabetes. Profiled with immunoSEQ multiplex PCR; TCRdb holds only in-frame clones, not every one. In the table there are around 100,000 clones, 25% to 35% of which are singletons. Sequencing was done on a sample of central memory CD4+ T cells from blood. Receptor source: a woman aged 18 to 35 with type 1 diabetes. Both conserved end residues are part of each CDR3. Fields, in order: J gene, V gene, clone size, D gene, CDR3 protein, CDR3 DNA. The D gene is left open where the match is weak. Size is omitted from some rows. Given values are once, few, many or a class for expanded clones.

TRBJ1-1 TRBV19 . TRBD1 CASSTGRQGWNTEAFF TGTGCCAGTAGTACCGGCCGACAGGGGTGGAACACTGAAGCTTTCTTT
TRBJ2-4 TRBV27 many TRBD1 CASSRTGQANIQYF TGTGCCAGCAGTAGGACAGGCCAAGCCAACATTCAGTACTTC
TRBJ2-1 TRBV28 . TRBD2 CASNMRRTLLAGENEQFF TGTGCCAGCAACATGCGGCGCACACTACTAGCGGGAGAAAATGAGCAGTTCTTC
TRBJ2-1 TRBV5-1 few . CASSEGSGYNEQFF TGCGCCAGCAGCGAGGGGAGCGGGTACAATGAGCAGTTCTTC
TRBJ2-6 TRBV2 few . CASLSPLSLGANVLTF TGTGCCAGCCTTTCTCCCCTCTCGTTGGGGGCCAACGTCCTGACTTTC
TRBJ2-3 TRBV7-9 . TRBD2 CASSSLAGAADTQYF TGTGCCAGCAGCTCTTTAGCGGGAGCGGCAGATACGCAGTATTTT
TRBJ2-7 TRBV2 few TRBD1 CASTFSGTGGDEQYF TGTGCCAGCACCTTCTCTGGCACAGGGGGCGACGAGCAGTACTTC
TRBJ1-4 TRBV7-8 . TRBD1 CASSFGQATNEKLFF TGTGCCAGCAGCTTCGGACAGGCAACTAATGAAAAACTGTTTTTT
TRBJ2-3 TRBV12-5 few TRBD2 CASGLRLAGNTDTQYF TGTGCTAGTGGCCTAAGACTAGCGGGAAACACAGATACGCAGTATTTT
TRBJ2-6 TRBV6-6 few TRBD1 CASRTGQFSGANVLTF TGTGCCAGCAGGACGGGACAGTTCTCTGGGGCCAACGTCCTGACTTTC
TRBJ2-3 TRBV13 . . CASSFPGGEGLDTQYF TGTGCCAGCAGCTTCCCCGGAGGTGAGGGCCTCGATACGCAGTATTTT
TRBJ2-3 TRBV9 once . CASSPRSESDTQYF TGTGCCAGCAGCCCCCGTAGCGAATCTGATACGCAGTATTTT
TRBJ2-7 TRBV30 . TRBD2 CAWTWTSGSYEQYF TGTGCCTGGACTTGGACTAGCGGGAGCTACGAGCAGTACTTC
TRBJ2-1 TRBV11-3 few TRBD1 CASAGTGAFGEQFF TGTGCCAGCGCCGGGACAGGGGCATTTGGTGAGCAGTTCTTC
TRBJ2-7 TRBV28 . TRBD2 CASSSEPRLAGSSSYEQYF TGTGCCAGCAGTTCAGAACCCAGACTAGCGGGGTCAAGCTCCTACGAGCAGTACTTC
TRBJ2-5 TRBV5-1 . TRBD2 CASRPGRTSGYQETQYF TGCGCCAGCAGACCTGGGAGGACTAGCGGGTACCAAGAGACCCAGTACTTC
TRBJ1-2 TRBV11-3 . . CASSLGAQIYGYTF TGTGCCAGCAGCTTAGGGGCACAAATCTATGGCTACACCTTC
TRBJ2-2 TRBV5-1 . . CASSWGLLNTGELFF TGCGCCAGCAGCTGGGGACTGCTGAACACCGGGGAGCTGTTTTTT
TRBJ2-5 TRBV29-1 few TRBD1 CSVSITGGGETQYF TGCAGCGTTTCGATAACAGGGGGTGGTGAGACCCAGTACTTC
TRBJ2-1 TRBV29-1 . . CSATSSNEQFF TGCAGCGCAACTAGCTCCAATGAGCAGTTCTTC